Listed below are T cell receptor beta chains from one sample, sequenced in a study of T cell responses to AZD1222 COVID-19 vaccine. The protocol was immunoSEQ multiplex PCR, while the TCRdb copy is restricted to in-frame clones and leaves out a portion. Of approximately 100,000 clones listed, 85% to 90% were seen once; the top ten hold about 3.9%. Sequenced here: peripheral blood, sampled on day 0 of AZD1222 vaccination. The receptors stem from an adult in good health. The conserved cysteine and the conserved F or W are not part of the CDR3 here.

j_call v_call cdr3_aa
TRBJ1-1 TRBV19 ASRGLEGAF
TRBJ1-2 TRBV19 ASSLAGHQGYT
TRBJ1-1 TRBV19 ASSIDLGTANTEAF
TRBJ2-3 TRBV7-2 ASCPGLGSTDTQY
TRBJ1-1 TRBV4-3 ASSQDRNRGTEAF
TRBJ1-2 TRBV6-2/TRBV6-3 ASSRGVIYGYT
TRBJ1-6 TRBV6-6 ASSPFPAAGEFMGSYNSPLH
TRBJ2-1 TRBV7-3 ASSLGGGASYNEQF
TRBJ2-2 TRBV10-2 ASSVTDSIAGELF
TRBJ1-5 TRBV3-1/TRBV3-2 ASSRGGEPQH
TRBJ1-5 TRBV28 ASTTGGQGASYQPQH
TRBJ1-3 TRBV7-8 ASSSTDGASGNTIY
TRBJ1-6 TRBV3-1/TRBV3-2 ASSQVLAHMGSPLH
TRBJ1-6 TRBV3-1/TRBV3-2 ASSQGWGSPLH
TRBJ1-5 TRBV28 ASSPHQGGPQPQH
TRBJ1-6 TRBV5-8 ATTPGSYGDSPLH
TRBJ1-3 TRBV15 ATSRAPQGGSGNTIY
TRBJ1-2 TRBV9 ASRMGGYGYT
TRBJ2-7 TRBV7-9 ASSLDAGGSYEQY
TRBJ2-7 TRBV7-9 ASSSLTGGNHEQY
TRBJ1-5 TRBV5-6 ASSLGGGASGPQH
TRBJ2-2 TRBV7-2 ASSSNRGRAGELF
TRBJ1-5 TRBV7-8 ASSLVGDQPQH
TRBJ1-2 TRBV20-1 SASRVTNYGYT
TRBJ1-4 TRBV4-3 ASSQDGAGGREKLF
TRBJ1-5 TRBV11-2 ASSEGGRYQPQH
TRBJ2-1 TRBV18 ASSRPLAEQF
TRBJ1-2 TRBV6-2/TRBV6-3 ASSDRGAGGYT
TRBJ1-1 TRBV7-8 ASSPQQGSNTEAF
TRBJ1-2 TRBV28 ALLTSYGYT
TRBJ2-2 TRBV6-4 ASSEGLSGELF